One sample yielded the 32 T cell receptor beta chains listed below, sequenced in a study of blood T cell repertoires in COVID-19. Profiling relied on immunoSEQ multiplex PCR, and the TCRdb table lists in-frame clones only, not all of them. Of fewer than 300,000 clones listed, around 86% are singletons. Sequenced: peripheral blood. These receptors all come from a human donor in a cohort sampled during active COVID-19.

The genes are TRBV19 and TRBJ1-5, with D hard to call. V gave up 3 bases and J gave up 5 bases, with 17 bases separating them. Germline assignment: CDR1 LNHDA and CDR2 SQIVND (reference sequence). The CDR3 is 16 amino acids. CDR3 residues: CASSMQVQLHYQPQHF. The CDR3 DNA is TGTGCCAGTAGTATGCAGGTCCAGTTACACTATCAGCCCCAGCATTTT. Full variable domain (outside the CDR3, taken from reference TRBV19 and TRBJ1-5): DGGITQSPKYLFRKEGQNVTLSCEQNLNHDAMYWYRQDPGQGLRLIYYSQIVNDFQKGDIAEGYSVSREKKESFPLTVTSAQKNPTAFYLCASSMQVQLHYQPQHFGDGTRLSIL.

A few counts support this clone. The genes are TRBV13 and TRBJ2-2; D remains unclear. Trimming took off 3 bases at V and 7 bases at J, with 15 bases between the two ends. Germline V CDR1 and CDR2: PRHDT, FYEKMQ (reference sequence). The CDR3 is 15 amino acids. In nucleotides, the CDR3 is TGTGCCAGCAGCTTTCTGTTTGGTGGGCGCGGGGAGCTGTTTTTT. Protein product: CASSFLFGGRGELFF.

The chain has TRBV19 and TRBJ2-6; D perhaps matches TRBD2 (5 bases). The V gene's germline CDR1 is LNHDA and CDR2 SQIVND (reference sequence). Trimming removed 7 bases from V and 0 bases from J, with 10 bases in between. The CDR3 runs 15 residues. The CDR3 loop is CASMRVPSGANVLTF. CDR3 bases: TGTGCCAGTATGCGGGTACCCTCTGGGGCCAACGTCCTGACTTTC.

The V and J genes are TRBV2 and TRBJ1-4; a weak D match, TRBD1 (5 bases). CDR1 SNHLY and CDR2 FYNNEI come from the germline V gene. This CDR3 region has 15 residues. V was clipped by 3 bases and J by 6 bases, with 14 bases between them. This CDR3 is CASSDGQGLYEKLFF. The CDR3 DNA is TGTGCCAGCAGTGACGGGCAGGGATTATATGAAAAACTGTTTTTT.

This rearrangement joins TRBV29-1 to TRBJ2-3; 8 positions agree with TRBD2. Trimming removed 7 bases from V and 3 bases from J; junction bases left unmatched: 9. CDR1 SQVTM and CDR2 ANQGSEA come from the germline V gene. This CDR3 has 14 residues. The CDR3 coding sequence is TGCAGCGGGGGTGGTTCTAGCGGGACAGATACGCAGTATTTT. This translates into CSGGGSSGTDTQYF.

The genes are TRBV18 and TRBJ1-1, with 7 bases that match TRBD1. The V segment lost 6 bases and the J segment 0 bases; nucleotides outside the gene matches: 4. CDR1 KGHSH and CDR2 LQKENI come from the germline V gene. CDR3 length: 14 amino acids. This CDR3 is CASSRGQLNTEAFF. The CDR3 DNA is TGTGCCAGCTCTCGGGGACAGCTGAACACTGAAGCTTTCTTT.

This clone turned up a few times. V gene TRBV4-1 combines with J gene TRBJ2-1; weak D call: TRBD2 (5 bases). The V gene's germline CDR1 is MGHRA and CDR2 YSYEKL. Trimming left V 4 bases short and J 0 bases short, with 10 bases between. The CDR3 sequence is 15 residues long. The CDR3: CASSPDTSSYNEQFF. CDR3 DNA: TGCGCCAGCAGCCCCGACACTAGCTCCTACAATGAGCAGTTCTTC.

J is TRBJ1-4 and V is TRBV28, with D possibly matching TRBD1 (6 bases). The V gene's germline CDR1 is MDHEN and CDR2 SYDVKM. V lost 6 bases to trimming and J lost 4 bases, with 15 bases between them. The CDR3 totals 15 residues. CDR3: CASRLDRLSNEKLFF. The CDR3 DNA sequence: TGTGCCAGCAGACTTGACAGGCTTAGTAATGAAAAACTGTTTTTT.

The rearrangement joins TRBV7-2 to TRBJ2-1, with D unclear. The germline V gene encodes CDR1 SGHTA and CDR2 FQGNSA. This CDR3 is built from 15 residues. V lost 1 base and J lost 4, with 11 bases in between. The DNA of the CDR3 is TGTGCCAGCAGCTTAGAATATTTTCCTTACAATGAGCAGTTCTTC. Its translation is CASSLEYFPYNEQFF. Full variable domain (remainder filled in from reference TRBV7-2 and TRBJ2-1): GAGVSQSPSNKVTEKGKDVELRCDPISGHTALYWYRQSLGQGLEFLIYFQGNSAPDKSGLPSDRFSAERTGGSVSTLTIQRTQQEDSAVYLCASSLEYFPYNEQFFGPGTRLTVL.

The CDR3 bases are TGTGCCAGCAGTCCGAAGACTAGCGGGAGGGCCAATTACAATGAGCAGTTCTTC. Translating it yields CASSPKTSGRANYNEQFF. The chain uses TRBV27 and TRBJ2-1, with TRBD2 identical over 14 bases. CDR3 length: 18 residues. CDR1 and CDR2 from the germline V gene are MNHEY and SMNVEV (reference sequence). V lost 5 bases to trimming and J lost 4 bases; unmatched junction nucleotides: 10.

The chain joins TRBV6-6 to TRBJ2-1; 11 bases fit TRBD2. The V segment lost 5 bases and the J segment 2 bases; nucleotides outside the gene matches: 17. Germline V gives CDR1 MNHNY, CDR2 SVGAGI (reference sequence). The CDR3 contains 20 residues. The CDR3 DNA follows: TGTGCCAGCAGTCTAGCCTCGGGACTAGCGGTAGGTCGACCCTACAATGAGCAGTTCTTC. Its translation: CASSLASGLAVGRPYNEQFF.

The chain combines TRBV9 with TRBJ1-3, with D possibly matching TRBD1 (5 bases). From germline, CDR1 is SGDLS and CDR2 YYNGEE. V lost 0 bases, J lost 1 base, and 8 bases lay in between. This CDR3 is built from 15 residues. The CDR3 nucleotides are TGTGCCAGCAGCGTAGGACAGCCTTCTGGAAACACCATATATTTT. Protein: CASSVGQPSGNTIYF.

The chain is built from TRBV4-2 and TRBJ1-2, with 8 positions matching TRBD1. CDR3 length: 14 amino acids. V trimming: 5 bases; J trimming: 8 bases; junction bases outside the gene matches: 10. Looked up from germline, CDR1 is LGHNA and CDR2 is YNFKEQ. The CDR3, as DNA: TGTGCCAGCAGCGAACAGGGGGGACTCGCCGGCTACACCTTC. This encodes CASSEQGGLAGYTF.

The gene calls are TRBV28 and TRBJ2-5, with 12 bases that match TRBD2. Trimming removed 2 bases from V and 5 bases from J; junction bases left unmatched: 3. Germline V lookup: CDR1 MDHEN, CDR2 SYDVKM. The CDR3 runs 15 residues. The DNA of the CDR3 is TGTGCCAGCAGTTTAGGGGGGACTAGCGGGGAGACCCAGTACTTC. Its translation is CASSLGGTSGETQYF.

The chain employs TRBV6-1 and TRBJ2-5; perhaps TRBD2 as D (5 bases). This CDR3 region has 14 residues. CDR1 is MNHNS, CDR2 SASEGT, per germline. V shed 1 base and J shed 7 bases, with 13 bases lying between them. CDR3 bases: TGTGCCAGCAGTGAAGATCCAGCGGTCGCGACCCAGTACTTC. This encodes CASSEDPAVATQYF.

This chain links TRBV19 with TRBJ2-7; 10 nucleotides agree with TRBD2. The V gene's germline CDR1 is LNHDA and CDR2 SQIVND (reference sequence). With V trimmed by 4 bases and J by 3 bases, 9 bases remained unmatched. CDR3 length: 16 amino acids. CDR3 protein: CASSKLGRTSGYEQYF. The DNA for the CDR3 is TGTGCCAGTAGTAAACTCGGCCGGACTAGCGGCTACGAGCAGTACTTC. Using reference TRBV19 and TRBJ2-7 for the parts outside the CDR3, the full variable domain is DGGITQSPKYLFRKEGQNVTLSCEQNLNHDAMYWYRQDPGQGLRLIYYSQIVNDFQKGDIAEGYSVSREKKESFPLTVTSAQKNPTAFYLCASSKLGRTSGYEQYFGPGTRLTVT.

This clone was counted once. V usage is TRBV28 and J usage is TRBJ1-3; unclear D gene. This CDR3 has 15 residues. Germline CDR1 and CDR2: MDHEN and SYDVKM. The V gene lost 2 bases and the J gene lost 1 base, with 9 bases spanning the gap. The CDR3 reads CASSLPVWSGNTIYF. CDR3 bases: TGTGCCAGCAGTTTACCAGTTTGGTCTGGAAACACCATATATTTT.

The rearrangement links TRBV5-4 to TRBJ1-2, with D possibly TRBD1 on 5 matching bases. Trimming took off 4 bases at V and 4 bases at J, with 14 bases between the two ends. Germline lookup yields CDR1 SGHNT and CDR2 YYREEE (reference sequence). The CDR3 loop spans 14 amino acids. The CDR3: CASSPPSGSYGYTF. In DNA form, the CDR3 reads TGTGCCAGCAGCCCGCCGTCAGGGTCCTATGGCTACACCTTC.

The rearrangement uses TRBV6-5 and TRBJ2-2; 7 positions agree with TRBD2. Looked up from germline, CDR1 is MNHEY and CDR2 is SVGAGI. The CDR3 sequence is 12 residues long. J was trimmed by 7 bases and V by 9 bases; bases with no gene match: 5. The CDR3 nucleotides read TGTGCCAGGGCGGGGGAGGGCGGGGAGCTGTTTTTT. This codes for CARAGEGGELFF.

The J gene is TRBJ2-1, the V gene TRBV7-2; 7 bases match TRBD2. CDR1 is SGHTA, CDR2 FQGNSA, per germline. With 5 bases clipped from V and 9 bases from J, the junction kept 13 bases outside the gene matches. The CDR3 consists of 15 residues. CDR3 coding DNA: TGTGCCAGCAGCGCCAACCGTCGGGAGGCTGGTGAGCAGTTCTTC. Its translation: CASSANRREAGEQFF.

The chain uses TRBV7-2 and TRBJ2-7; D not resolved. V gave up 5 bases and J gave up 2 bases, with 16 bases separating them. Germline V gives CDR1 SGHTA, CDR2 FQGNSA. This CDR3 is 15 amino acids long. CDR3 nucleotides: TGTGCCAGCAGCCGTGCCTCCGAGCTACCCTACGAGCAGTACTTC. Translating it yields CASSRASELPYEQYF. Looking up the rest from reference TRBV7-2 and TRBJ2-7 gives the full variable domain: GAGVSQSPSNKVTEKGKDVELRCDPISGHTALYWYRQSLGQGLEFLIYFQGNSAPDKSGLPSDRFSAERTGGSVSTLTIQRTQQEDSAVYLCASSRASELPYEQYFGPGTRLTVT.

In this sample, this clone turned up a few times. The gene calls are TRBV2 and TRBJ2-2; the match to TRBD2 covers 11 bases. CDR1 and CDR2 (germline): SNHLY, FYNNEI. Trimming at V came to 6 bases and at J to 4 bases, leaving 4 bases not matched to a gene. The CDR3 runs to 15 residues. The DNA of the CDR3 is TGTGCCAGCAGAACTAGCGGGAGTTCCACCGGGGAGCTGTTTTTT. The encoded protein is CASRTSGSSTGELFF.

This chain connects TRBV10-3 to TRBJ2-7; TRBD2 agrees at 11 bases. Germline CDR1 ENHRY, CDR2 SYGVKD. The J segment lost 4 bases and the V segment lost 4 bases, leaving 6 bases of the junction unmatched. This CDR3 spans 15 amino acids. CDR3: CAISVTSGSKYEQYF. In DNA, the CDR3 is TGTGCCATCAGTGTTACTAGCGGGAGTAAGTACGAGCAGTACTTC.

The chain combines TRBV4-3 with TRBJ2-2, with a weak D call TRBD1 (5 bases). Germline V gives CDR1 LGHNA, CDR2 YSLEER. V dropped 0 bases and J dropped 1 base, with 6 bases sitting between them. The CDR3 is 15 residues long. CDR3 protein: CASSQETGNTGELFF. For the CDR3, the DNA is TGCGCCAGCAGCCAAGAAACAGGGAACACCGGGGAGCTGTTTTTT.

The rearrangement links TRBV4-2 to TRBJ2-1; 8 nucleotides match TRBD1. V lost 5 bases and J lost 4; bases outside the gene matches: 7. This CDR3 contains 15 residues. Per germline, CDR1 LGHNA and CDR2 YNFKEQ. CDR3 bases: TGTGCCAGCAGCAAGGGGACAGGTTTATACAATGAGCAGTTCTTC. It is translated as CASSKGTGLYNEQFF.

J is TRBJ2-3 and V is TRBV24-1; 9 bases match TRBD2. With 1 base clipped from V and 6 bases from J, the junction kept 4 bases outside the gene matches. The CDR3 contains 15 residues. Germline assignment: CDR1 KGHDR and CDR2 SFDVKD. CDR3 coding DNA: TGTGCCACCAGTGATTTTGGGACTAGCAGCGATACGCAGTATTTT. Translated: CATSDFGTSSDTQYF.

The V gene is TRBV7-2, the J gene TRBJ2-2; 7 bases are a match to TRBD2. This CDR3 has 16 residues. V trimming: 8 bases; J trimming: 6 bases; junction bases outside the gene matches: 15. CDR1 and CDR2 from the germline V gene are SGHTA and FQGNSA. The CDR3 reads CASRPWVGRTSGELFF. CDR3 nucleotide sequence: TGTGCCAGCCGACCTTGGGTCGGGAGGACTTCCGGGGAGCTGTTTTTT.

V usage is TRBV7-8 and J usage is TRBJ1-3; D call uncertain. CDR3 length: 16 amino acids. Germline CDR1 reads SGHVS; CDR2 reads FQNEAQ. V was cut by 3 bases and J by 0 bases, with 12 bases left in between. The CDR3 loop reads CASSFVTGYSGNTIYF. In DNA form, the CDR3 reads TGTGCCAGCAGCTTCGTCACGGGGTACTCTGGAAACACCATATATTTT. The full variable domain, completed using reference TRBV7-8 and TRBJ1-3, is GAGVSQSPRYKVAKRGQDVALRCDPISGHVSLFWYQQALGQGPEFLTYFQNEAQLDKSGLPSDRFFAERPEGSVSTLKIQRTQQEDSAVYLCASSFVTGYSGNTIYFGEGSWLTVV.

V is TRBV9 and J is TRBJ2-1; D is ambiguous. Trimming stripped 0 bases from V and 0 bases from J, with 13 bases between. CDR1 and CDR2 (germline): SGDLS, YYNGEE. CDR3 length: 17 residues. This chain's CDR3 is CASSVEIEASSYNEQFF. The CDR3 DNA reads TGTGCCAGCAGCGTAGAAATAGAGGCCAGCTCCTACAATGAGCAGTTCTTC.

This chain links TRBV11-2 with TRBJ2-1; D is perhaps TRBD2 (5 bases). This CDR3 comprises 13 residues. V was pared by 6 bases and J by 15 bases, with 21 bases between. Germline V gene data show CDR1 as SGHAT and CDR2 as FQNNGV. CDR3 coding DNA: TGTGCCAGCAGGAAGATAGCGCCTTCCAAACTGTTCTTC. It codes for CASRKIAPSKLFF.

This clone was seen only once. This chain joins TRBV4-2 and TRBJ2-5; 10 positions match TRBD2. Per the germline V gene, CDR1 is LGHNA and CDR2 is YNFKEQ. The ends lost 3 bases at V and 2 bases at J; junction bases unmatched: 9. The CDR3 runs 17 residues. Here the CDR3 DNA reads TGTGCCAGCAGCCAGTTTGGTCCTAGCGGGAGTCAAGAGACCCAGTACTTC. Its translation is CASSQFGPSGSQETQYF.

V usage is TRBV19 and J usage is TRBJ2-7, with TRBD2 identical over 8 bases. The J segment lost 6 bases and the V segment lost 4 bases, leaving 8 bases of the junction unmatched. This CDR3 has 14 amino acids. The germline CDR1 and CDR2 sequences are LNHDA and SQIVND (reference sequence). CDR3 sequence reads: CASSRGLDWGEQYF. The CDR3 nucleotides are TGTGCCAGTAGTAGGGGACTAGACTGGGGCGAGCAGTACTTC.